The rows below give T cell receptor beta chains drawn from one sample of a study of graft-versus-host responses after intestinal transplantation. No cognate antigen is known for these TCRs. Produced via immunoSEQ multiplex PCR; TCRdb's table is partial and in-frame only. The sample records about 93,000 clones, approximately 92% being singletons. The sequenced sample was unstimulated CD8+ T cells sorted from spleen or lymph node cells, obtained before intestinal transplant. These receptors all come from a human donor who received an intestinal transplant. Each CDR3 is given with its conserved first and last residue. Expanded clones are given a class, and other clones once, few, many or no size at all.

clone_size v_call cdr3_aa
. TRBV27 CASKDGSSYNEQFF
. TRBV5-1 CASSLVRGENEQYF
. TRBV2 CASRPISGRPDTQYF
. TRBV4-1 CASSQEEGVRQPQHF
once TRBV4-1 CASSLLTGADTQYF
. TRBV19 CASGSGRSYEQYF
. TRBV14 CASSQVNGMNTGELFF
. TRBV4-2 CASSQVGSETSGTDTQYF
. TRBV4-1 CASSQVPGDTEAFF
. TRBV11-2 CASSLVPGGGEQYF
. TRBV5-6 CASSVRTGMNTEAFF
. TRBV9 CASSGNQGEATEAFF
. TRBV2 CASRIAGLGYNEQFF
. TRBV27 CASKNSYGISYNEQFF
. TRBV7-9 CASSDLSGTYSYEQYF
. TRBV9 CASSGRDRVFGEQFF
. TRBV9 CASSVTGVNEQFF
. TRBV28 CASSFRPSGYNEQFF
. TRBV18 CASSPTSGGASYNEQFF
. TRBV5-6 CASSLGQGDGYTF
. TRBV5-5 CASSWDWGTGELFF
. TRBV4-1 CASSLPPREGVPVF
. TRBV5-4 CASSSGTGVYEQYF
. TRBV5-6 CASSPGDSYNEQFF
. TRBV15 CATSRGLAASYEQYF
. TRBV30 CAWGLEGANVLTF
. TRBV9 CASSPEVAKIYEQYF
. TRBV5-8 CASSLEYGGGTSSYNEQFF
. TRBV4-2 CASSQGTGARNTEAFF
. TRBV6-5 CASSYHRTGRDYEQYF
. TRBV5-4 CASSPWGGAIYEQYF
. TRBV25-1 CASSYIEGPQHF
. TRBV30 CAWSDESGRAYNEQFF
. TRBV18 CASSPSDSYEQYF
. TRBV9 CASSVVGGSNYGYTF
. TRBV15 CATSRPLAGTDTQYF
. TRBV2 CASRVTSGPFNEQFF
. TRBV7-8 CASSRGLAGVGYNEQFF
. TRBV10-3 CAVWASYEQYF
. TRBV28 CASSQLAGAREQYF
. TRBV27 CASSSSRTGRYGYTF
once TRBV5-4 CASSFRGAGETQYF
. TRBV7-2 CASSLLRTSEYNEQFF
. TRBV5-6 CASSFEAVNYGYTF
. TRBV28 CASRASRGQETQYF
. TRBV6-6 CASSYPDQPQHF
once TRBV5-1 CASTTILQPQHF
. TRBV7-8 CASSFETSGGADSRYF
. TRBV19 CASRAGLNTEAFF
. TRBV19 CASSEMNQALSEAFF
. TRBV4-2 CASSQDPSGASFGETQYF
. TRBV4-3 CASSQDAAGGREQYF
. TRBV9 CASSVGESVYEQYF
. TRBV6-1 CATRNLYTGAHEQYF
. TRBV11-2 CASSSPGQGNTEAFF
. TRBV5-4 CASSLSSYNEQFF